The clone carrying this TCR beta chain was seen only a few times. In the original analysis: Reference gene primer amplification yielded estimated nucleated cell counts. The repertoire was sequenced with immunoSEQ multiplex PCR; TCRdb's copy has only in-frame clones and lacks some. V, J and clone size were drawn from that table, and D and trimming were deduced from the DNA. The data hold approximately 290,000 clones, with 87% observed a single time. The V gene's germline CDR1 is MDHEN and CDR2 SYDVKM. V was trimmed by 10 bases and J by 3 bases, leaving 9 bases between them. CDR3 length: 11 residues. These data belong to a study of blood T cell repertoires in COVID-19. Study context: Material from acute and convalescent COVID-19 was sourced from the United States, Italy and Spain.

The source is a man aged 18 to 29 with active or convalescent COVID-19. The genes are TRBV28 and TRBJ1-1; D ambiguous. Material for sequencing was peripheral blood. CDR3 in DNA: TGTGCCACATTACTTGACACTGAAGCTTTCTTT. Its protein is CATLLDTEAFF. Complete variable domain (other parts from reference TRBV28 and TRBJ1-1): DVKVTQSSRYLVKRTGEKVFLECVQDMDHENMFWYRQDPGLGLRLIYFSYDVKMKEKGDIPEGYSVSREKKERFSLILESASTNQTSMYLCATLLDTEAFFGQGTRLTVV.